These 28 T cell receptor beta chains came from one sample sequenced in a study of blood T cell repertoires in COVID-19. Produced via immunoSEQ multiplex PCR; TCRdb's table is partial and in-frame only. The table has some 400,000 clones, about 90% seen once. The specimen was PBMCs or T cells enriched from blood (not recorded which). These TCRs come from a woman between 25 and 40 years old who had recovered from COVID-19.

V usage is TRBV5-1 and J usage is TRBJ2-1; TRBD1 is a possible D gene (5 bases). V was pared by 4 bases and J by 4 bases, with 9 bases between. Germline V gene data show CDR1 as SGHRS and CDR2 as YFSETQ. This CDR3 comprises 13 residues. CDR3 in amino acids: CASSTDSYNEQFF. CDR3 DNA sequence: TGCGCCAGCAGCACCGACAGTTACAATGAGCAGTTCTTC.

This chain connects TRBV27 to TRBJ2-7; a weak D match, TRBD1 (6 bases). CDR3 length: 18 residues. Trimming removed 6 bases from V and 3 bases from J, with 27 bases in between. The germline V gene has CDR1 MNHEY and CDR2 SMNVEV (reference sequence). The CDR3 region is CASRRFPKPGRGDYEQYF. Here the CDR3 DNA reads TGTGCCAGCAGACGTTTTCCAAAGCCGGGCAGGGGTGACTACGAGCAGTACTTC.

The table lists this clone with a few counts. The chain carries TRBV12-3 or TRBV12-4 and TRBJ2-7; D unresolved. The CDR3 is 11 residues long. Deletions cut 3 bases from V and 4 bases from J, with 4 bases between. This CDR3 is CASSFRYEQYF. The CDR3 DNA is TGTGCCAGCAGTTTCAGGTACGAGCAGTACTTC.

V is TRBV10-3 and J is TRBJ1-6; D is unresolved. The germline V gene encodes CDR1 ENHRY and CDR2 SYGVKD. The CDR3 sequence is 16 residues long. Trimming left V 0 bases short and J 10 bases short, with 16 bases between. CDR3 residues: CAISESTSAFGSPLHF. The CDR3 DNA sequence: TGTGCCATCAGTGAGTCGACGAGCGCCTTCGGGTCACCCCTCCACTTT.

The sample holds one count of this clone. This chain connects TRBV7-9 to TRBJ2-7; a possible D gene is TRBD1 (5 bases). CDR1 SEHNR and CDR2 FQNEAQ come from the germline V gene (reference sequence). The length of the CDR3 is 14 residues. V gave up 5 bases and J gave up 3 bases, with 14 bases separating them. The CDR3 sequence is CASSPTLGDYEQYF. The DNA for the CDR3 is TGTGCCAGCAGCCCCACGCTAGGGGACTACGAGCAGTACTTC.

The rearrangement uses TRBV7-8 and TRBJ1-2; 7 nucleotides match TRBD1. This CDR3 comprises 13 residues. Losses at the gene ends were 5 bases for V and 8 bases for J; bases not matched to a gene: 8. Germline V CDR1 and CDR2: SGHVS, FQNEAQ. The CDR3 nucleotides are TGTGCCAGCAGCATAGACAGGGATGGCGGCTACACCTTC. Translation: CASSIDRDGGYTF.

The chain combines TRBV30 with TRBJ1-1; D gene uncertain. The germline V gene encodes CDR1 GTSNPN and CDR2 SVGIG (reference sequence). V lost 0 bases to trimming and J lost 0 bases, with 8 bases between them. The CDR3 extends over 14 amino acids. CDR3 protein: CAWSVPGMNTEAFF. CDR3 coding DNA: TGTGCCTGGAGTGTGCCGGGGATGAACACTGAAGCTTTCTTT.

The chain carries TRBV6-6 and TRBJ1-6, with D unresolved. Trimming cost V 0 bases and J 0 bases, with 6 bases left between them. The CDR3 has 16 residues. Germline V gene lookup returns CDR1 MNHNY and CDR2 SVGAGI (reference sequence). CDR3 in amino acids: CASSYSGGSYNSPLHF. CDR3 nucleotide sequence: TGTGCCAGCAGTTACTCCGGAGGCTCCTATAATTCACCCCTCCACTTT.

This chain joins TRBV7-9 and TRBJ2-5; 8 nucleotides align to TRBD2. V lost 3 bases to trimming and J lost 5 bases; unmatched junction nucleotides: 8. This CDR3 contains 15 residues. Germline V gene lookup returns CDR1 SEHNR and CDR2 FQNEAQ (reference sequence). In nucleotides, the CDR3 is TGTGCCAGCAGCTTGCTCGGACTAGCCGGGGAGACCCAGTACTTC. Translation: CASSLLGLAGETQYF.

This clone was seen a handful of times. J is TRBJ2-6 and V is TRBV7-8; TRBD2 might be the D (6 bases). This CDR3 spans 18 amino acids. Germline V CDR1 and CDR2: SGHVS, FQNEAQ. V lost 3 bases to trimming and J lost 2 bases, with 17 bases between them. This CDR3 reads CASSLYRDPGAGANVLTF. The CDR3, as DNA: TGTGCCAGCAGCTTGTACCGGGACCCGGGGGCTGGGGCCAACGTCCTGACTTTC.

The V call is TRBV3-1 (or the pseudogene TRBV3-2), the J call TRBJ1-5, with 10 bases aligning to TRBD1. The germline CDR1 and CDR2 sequences are LGHDT and YNNKEL (reference sequence). With V trimmed by 4 bases and J by 5 bases, 5 bases remained unmatched. This CDR3 has 15 residues. CDR3 sequence reads: CASSRTGGMDQPQHF. CDR3 coding DNA: TGTGCCAGCAGCCGGACAGGGGGTATGGATCAGCCCCAGCATTTT.

The genes are TRBV29-1 and TRBJ2-1; D is possibly TRBD1 (6 bases). The CDR3 loop spans 12 amino acids. Germline CDR1 is SQVTM and CDR2 is ANQGSEA. V lost 3 bases, J lost 7 bases, and 10 bases lay in between. CDR3 in amino acids: CSVEGQGNEQFF. CDR3 in DNA: TGCAGCGTTGAGGGACAAGGGAATGAGCAGTTCTTC.

The CDR3, as DNA: TGCGCCAGCACCCCCAGCGGGGGGGGTCAAGAGACCCAGTACTTC. Protein sequence: CASTPSGGGQETQYF. The genes are TRBV5-1 and TRBJ2-5; 10 bases match TRBD2. Germline V gives CDR1 SGHRS, CDR2 YFSETQ. V shed 6 bases and J 2 bases; nucleotides not matched to a gene: 7. The CDR3 is 15 amino acids. The whole variable domain, remainder taken from reference TRBV5-1 and TRBJ2-5, is KAGVTQTPRYLIKTRGQQVTLSCSPISGHRSVSWYQQTPGQGLQFLFEYFSETQRNKGNFPGRFSGRQFSNSRSEMNVSTLELGDSALYLCASTPSGGGQETQYFGPGTRLLVL.

V and J are TRBV24-1 and TRBJ2-7; no reliable D call. This CDR3 spans 14 amino acids. Trimming stripped 6 bases from V and 0 bases from J, with 11 bases between. Germline values: CDR1 KGHDR, CDR2 SFDVKD. CDR3 sequence reads: CATSLAGGSYEQYF. The CDR3 DNA follows: TGTGCCACCAGTTTGGCTGGCGGCTCCTACGAGCAGTACTTC.

The chain has TRBV7-9 and TRBJ1-2; 8 bases are shared with TRBD1. J lost 5 bases, V lost 1 base, and 6 bases had no gene match. This CDR3 is built from 15 residues. CDR1 is SEHNR, CDR2 FQNEAQ, per germline (reference sequence). The chain's CDR3 is CASSLGGRGLYGYTF. Written as DNA, the CDR3 is TGTGCCAGCAGCTTAGGAGGCAGGGGGCTGTATGGCTACACCTTC. The full variable domain, with the rest looked up from reference TRBV7-9 and TRBJ1-2, is DTGVSQNPRHKITKRGQNVTFRCDPISEHNRLYWYRQTLGQGPEFLTYFQNEAQLEKSRLLSDRFSAERPKGSFSTLEIQRTEQGDSAMYLCASSLGGRGLYGYTFGSGTRLTVV.

The chain couples TRBV9 to TRBJ2-5; 12 positions match TRBD2. In germline, CDR1 is SGDLS, CDR2 YYNGEE. V was pared by 3 bases and J by 2 bases, with 5 bases of the junction left unmatched. This CDR3 spans 16 amino acids. Here the CDR3 DNA reads TGTGCCAGCAGCGCCTCTAGCGGGGGGGGTCAAGAGACCCAGTACTTC. This translates into CASSASSGGGQETQYF.

V and J are TRBV11-2 and TRBJ2-7, with 11 bases that match TRBD1. CDR3 length: 15 residues. Per germline, CDR1 SGHAT and CDR2 FQNNGV. Trimming removed 2 bases from V and 5 bases from J; junction bases left unmatched: 5. The CDR3, as DNA: TGTGCCAGCAGCTTATACGGGACAGGGGGTGACGAGCAGTACTTC. Translation gives CASSLYGTGGDEQYF.

This sequence joins TRBV19 and TRBJ2-1; D remains ambiguous. V shed 10 bases and J shed 4 bases, with 11 bases lying between them. This CDR3 region has 12 residues. Per germline, CDR1 LNHDA and CDR2 SQIVND (reference sequence). The CDR3 spells CATDNQYNEQFF. CDR3 DNA sequence: TGTGCCACAGACAACCAATACAATGAGCAGTTCTTC.

J is TRBJ2-1 and V is TRBV28, with 12 nucleotides matching TRBD2. CDR1 and CDR2 (germline): MDHEN, SYDVKM. Unmatched junction bases numbered 7, after V lost 4 bases and J lost 6 bases. CDR3 length equals 16 residues. CDR3 DNA sequence: TGTGCCAGCAGTTACGAGACTAGCGGGAGAATCAATGAGCAGTTCTTC. It codes for CASSYETSGRINEQFF.

This clone was counted ten times or more. This chain connects TRBV25-1 to TRBJ1-1, with D unclear. CDR1 and CDR2 (germline): MGHDK, SYGVNS. Trimming took off 7 bases at V and 3 bases at J, with 12 bases between the two ends. The CDR3 loop spans 13 amino acids. The CDR3 is CASTQYSHTEAFF. Written as DNA, the CDR3 is TGTGCCAGCACCCAATACTCCCACACTGAAGCTTTCTTT.

J is TRBJ1-4 and V is TRBV9; TRBD1 might be the D (5 bases). The length of the CDR3 is 16 residues. Trimming cost V 4 bases and J 0 bases, with 13 bases left between them. CDR1 is SGDLS, CDR2 YYNGEE, per germline. The CDR3 nucleotides read TGTGCCAGCAGCTACGATGGGGCGTCAACTAATGAAAAACTGTTTTTT. Amino acid sequence: CASSYDGASTNEKLFF.

The gene calls are TRBV6-5 and TRBJ1-1; TRBD1 might be the D (6 bases). Per germline, CDR1 MNHEY and CDR2 SVGAGI. Trimming cost V 4 bases and J 1 base, with 13 bases left between them. The CDR3 covers 15 residues. This CDR3 is CASSFGLGGNTEAFF. The CDR3, as DNA: TGTGCCAGCAGTTTCGGCCTAGGGGGGAACACTGAAGCTTTCTTT.

The rearrangement joins TRBV4-3 to TRBJ1-2; D uncertain. CDR1 is LGHNA, CDR2 YSLEER, per germline. The CDR3 covers 15 residues. The germline V and J ends were trimmed by 0 bases and 2 bases, with 10 bases remaining between them. The CDR3 sequence: CASSQDGEENYGYTF. The CDR3 DNA reads as TGCGCCAGCAGCCAAGATGGGGAGGAAAACTATGGCTACACCTTC.

This chain joins TRBV6-5 and TRBJ2-3, with TRBD2 identical over 7 bases. The CDR3 spans 15 residues. J lost 3 bases, V lost 0 bases, and 3 bases had no gene match. The germline V gene has CDR1 MNHEY and CDR2 SVGAGI. The DNA for the CDR3 is TGTGCCAGCAGTTACTCGACTAGCAAGACAGATACGCAGTATTTT. This translates into CASSYSTSKTDTQYF.

CDR3 sequence reads: CASSYQGGNTEAFF. For the CDR3, the DNA is TGTGCCAGCAGTTATCAGGGTGGGAACACTGAAGCTTTCTTT. This chain joins TRBV27 and TRBJ1-1; D is perhaps TRBD1 (5 bases). The CDR3 contains 14 residues. Between the trimmed V and J ends, which lost 4 bases and 1 base, there was a span of 10 bases. The germline gives CDR1 MNHEY, CDR2 SMNVEV (reference sequence).

The chain recombines TRBV7-2 with TRBJ2-7; TRBD2 is a possible D gene (5 bases). Looked up from germline, CDR1 is SGHTA and CDR2 is FQGNSA. Trimming left V 7 bases short and J 0 bases short, with 16 bases between. CDR3 length equals 15 residues. The CDR3 sequence: CASTPGVSLSYEQYF. The CDR3 DNA follows: TGTGCCAGCACCCCCGGGGTCTCCCTCTCCTACGAGCAGTACTTC.

V is TRBV28 and J is TRBJ1-2; TRBD1 matches at 7 bases. Germline CDR1 MDHEN, CDR2 SYDVKM. The junction had 15 bases not matched to a gene; V was cut back by 6 bases and J by 2 bases. The CDR3 contains 17 residues. Written as DNA, the CDR3 is TGTGCCAGCAGCCTGGCCACCCAATCGGGACAGAACTATGGCTACACCTTC. Encoded protein: CASSLATQSGQNYGYTF.

The chain recombines TRBV20-1 with TRBJ1-6; 7 bases agree with TRBD1. Germline lookup yields CDR1 DFQATT and CDR2 SNEGSKA (reference sequence). The V gene end was trimmed by 3 bases and the J gene end by 7 bases; junction bases not matched to a gene: 6. The CDR3 has 14 amino acids. The DNA of the CDR3 is TGCAGTGCTAGTGCCGGGACAGCCAATTCACCCCTCCACTTT. It codes for CSASAGTANSPLHF.